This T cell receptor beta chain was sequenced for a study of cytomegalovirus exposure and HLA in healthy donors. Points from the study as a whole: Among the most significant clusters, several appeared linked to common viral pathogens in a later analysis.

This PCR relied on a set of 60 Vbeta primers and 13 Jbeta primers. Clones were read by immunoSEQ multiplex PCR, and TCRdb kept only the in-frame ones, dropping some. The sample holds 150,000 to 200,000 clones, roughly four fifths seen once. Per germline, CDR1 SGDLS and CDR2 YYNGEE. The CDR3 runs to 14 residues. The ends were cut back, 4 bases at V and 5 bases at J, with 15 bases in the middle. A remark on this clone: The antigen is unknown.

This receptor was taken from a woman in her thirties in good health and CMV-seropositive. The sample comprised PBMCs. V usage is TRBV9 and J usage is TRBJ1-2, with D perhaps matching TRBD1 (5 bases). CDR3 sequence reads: CASSPPPGAYGYTF. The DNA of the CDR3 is TGTGCCAGCAGCCCCCCCCCTGGGGCTTATGGCTACACCTTC.